This TCR beta chain was profiled in a study of control samples from healthy donors and cancer patients. This clone was detected only once. Sequenced by immunoSEQ multiplex PCR; TCRdb stores in-frame clones only, minus some. Among approximately 150,000 clones listed, roughly 90% were seen once. V was cut by 4 bases and J by 4 bases, with 11 bases left in between. This CDR3 is 13 amino acids long. Looked up from germline, CDR1 is SGHAT and CDR2 is FQDESV (reference sequence). The sequence came from a man aged 25-45 years in good health. The chain combines TRBV11-1 with TRBJ2-7; either TRBD1 or TRBD2 may supply D (5 bases each). Sequencing was carried out using blood. The CDR3 DNA is TGTGCCAGCAGCTCCCGGGACGGATACGAGCAGTACTTC. Residues: CASSSRDGYEQYF.